What follows describes a single TCR beta chain. The record originates from a study of T cells in localized non-small cell lung cancer. Libraries were prepared by immunoSEQ multiplex PCR; TCRdb keeps only in-frame clonotypes and omits some of them. Among about 52,000 clones listed, around 87% were seen once. V shed 2 bases, J shed 1 base, and the junction held 7 bases outside the gene matches. Germline V gives CDR1 SEHNR, CDR2 FQNEAQ (reference sequence). The CDR3 extends over 18 amino acids. Material: PBMCs, obtained before any cancer treatment. The J gene is TRBJ2-3, the V gene TRBV7-9; 12 nucleotides line up with TRBD2. The TCR originated in a female donor with stage II lung adenocarcinoma. CDR3 nucleotides: TGTGCCAGCAGCTTAAAGCCTAGCGGGGGGGCTGGCACAGATACGCAGTATTTT. This gives the protein CASSLKPSGGAGTDTQYF.